This is a list of T cell receptor beta chains from one sample in a study of glioma-infiltrating T cells after dendritic cell vaccination. The assay was immunoSEQ multiplex PCR, and TCRdb's table has in-frame clones only and misses some. The table lists 72,000 or so clones, roughly 84% of them singletons. Sequenced material: blood, taken after dendritic cell vaccination. The receptor set was obtained from a human donor with glioblastoma. Each CDR3 is given with its conserved first and last residue. D genes are given only for firm matches. Expanded clones get a size class; other rows say once, few or many, or leave the size out.

d_call: -; clone_size: -; v_call: TRBV4-2; j_call: TRBJ1-2; cdr3_length: 13; cdr3_nt: TGTGCCAGCAGCTCCCGGGGAGGGGATGGCTACACCTTC; cdr3_aa: CASSSRGGDGYTF
d_call: -; clone_size: -; v_call: TRBV5-4; j_call: TRBJ1-1; cdr3_length: 17; cdr3_nt: TGTGCCAGCAGCCCGGGAGGAAGGGGGAACAGGAACACTGAAGCTTTCTTT; cdr3_aa: CASSPGGRGNRNTEAFF
d_call: TRBD1; clone_size: -; v_call: TRBV5-1; j_call: TRBJ1-5; cdr3_length: 15; cdr3_nt: TGCGCCAGCAGCCCGACAGGGGTTAGCAATCAGCCCCAGCATTTT; cdr3_aa: CASSPTGVSNQPQHF
d_call: -; clone_size: -; v_call: TRBV11-2; j_call: TRBJ2-1; cdr3_length: 13; cdr3_nt: TGTGCCAGCAGCTTCACTAGAATCGGTCTGCAGTTCTTC; cdr3_aa: CASSFTRIGLQFF
d_call: -; clone_size: -; v_call: TRBV27; j_call: TRBJ1-4; cdr3_length: 16; cdr3_nt: TGTGCCAGCAGTTTATCTGTGACAGCCTCCTTCGAAAAACTGTTTTTT; cdr3_aa: CASSLSVTASFEKLFF
d_call: TRBD1; clone_size: -; v_call: TRBV5-6; j_call: TRBJ1-2; cdr3_length: 14; cdr3_nt: TGTGCCAGCAGCCCTGGACAGGGTGGCTATGGCTACACCTTC; cdr3_aa: CASSPGQGGYGYTF
d_call: TRBD2; clone_size: once; v_call: TRBV2; j_call: TRBJ2-3; cdr3_length: 17; cdr3_nt: TGTGCCAGCCACGAGCGGGGGGAAACCACTAGCACAGATACGCAGTATTTT; cdr3_aa: CASHERGETTSTDTQYF
d_call: -; clone_size: few; v_call: TRBV6-6; j_call: TRBJ2-2; cdr3_length: 13; cdr3_nt: TGTGCCAGCAGTTCCACATCAGTCGGGGAGCTGTTTTTT; cdr3_aa: CASSSTSVGELFF
d_call: TRBD1; clone_size: few; v_call: TRBV27; j_call: TRBJ1-5; cdr3_length: 14; cdr3_nt: TGTGCCAGCATTCCCGGACAGGGAGGCCAGCCCCAGCATTTT; cdr3_aa: CASIPGQGGQPQHF
d_call: -; clone_size: few; v_call: TRBV6-1; j_call: TRBJ1-5; cdr3_length: 13; cdr3_nt: TGTGCCAGCAGGCAGGGCAACAATCAGCCCCAGCATTTT; cdr3_aa: CASRQGNNQPQHF
d_call: -; clone_size: -; v_call: TRBV5-1; j_call: TRBJ2-2; cdr3_length: 14; cdr3_nt: TGCGCCAGCACCGTAGGGGGATGGGCCGGGGAGCTGTTTTTT; cdr3_aa: CASTVGGWAGELFF
d_call: -; clone_size: -; v_call: TRBV19; j_call: TRBJ1-1; cdr3_length: 15; cdr3_nt: TGTGCCAGTACCAAAACGGGGGTGCGGAACACTGAAGCTTTCTTT; cdr3_aa: CASTKTGVRNTEAFF
d_call: TRBD2; clone_size: -; v_call: TRBV6-5; j_call: TRBJ2-1; cdr3_length: 16; cdr3_nt: TGTGCCAGCAGTTCCACTAGCGGGAGGGTGAACAATGAGCAGTTCTTC; cdr3_aa: CASSSTSGRVNNEQFF
d_call: -; clone_size: -; v_call: TRBV5-1; j_call: TRBJ1-2; cdr3_length: 14; cdr3_nt: TGCGCCAGCAGCTTGGAGGCAGGGGCTCGCGGCTACACCTTC; cdr3_aa: CASSLEAGARGYTF
d_call: TRBD2; clone_size: -; v_call: TRBV7-9; j_call: TRBJ2-7; cdr3_length: 15; cdr3_nt: TGTGCCAGCAGCCTTTGGGGGGGGAGTAGCTACGAGCAGTACTTC; cdr3_aa: CASSLWGGSSYEQYF
d_call: TRBD2; clone_size: -; v_call: TRBV7-2; j_call: TRBJ2-1; cdr3_length: 15; cdr3_nt: TGTGCCAGCAGCTTTCGACTAGCGGGAGAGGGTGAGCAGTTCTTC; cdr3_aa: CASSFRLAGEGEQFF
d_call: TRBD1; clone_size: once; v_call: TRBV5-6; j_call: TRBJ2-7; cdr3_length: 13; cdr3_nt: TGTGCCAGCAGCGGACAGGGCTTATACGAGCAGTACTTC; cdr3_aa: CASSGQGLYEQYF
d_call: -; clone_size: -; v_call: TRBV5-6; j_call: TRBJ2-1; cdr3_length: 16; cdr3_nt: TGTGCCAGCAGCTTGACCGAGGCTAGCTCCTACAATGAGCAGTTCTTC; cdr3_aa: CASSLTEASSYNEQFF
d_call: -; clone_size: -; v_call: TRBV30; j_call: TRBJ2-3; cdr3_length: 15; cdr3_nt: TGTGCCTGGAGTCCGGCAGGCAGAAGCACAGATACGCAGTATTTT; cdr3_aa: CAWSPAGRSTDTQYF
d_call: -; clone_size: -; v_call: TRBV18; j_call: TRBJ1-3; cdr3_length: 15; cdr3_nt: TGTGCCAGCTCACCGGGAACGGGGTCGGGAAACACCATATATTTT; cdr3_aa: CASSPGTGSGNTIYF
d_call: -; clone_size: -; v_call: TRBV4-2; j_call: TRBJ1-2; cdr3_length: 17; cdr3_nt: TGTGCCAGCAGCCAAGATGAGGCGGGTTCCTTCCTATATGGCTACACCTTC; cdr3_aa: CASSQDEAGSFLYGYTF
d_call: TRBD1; clone_size: -; v_call: TRBV19; j_call: TRBJ2-7; cdr3_length: 13; cdr3_nt: TGTGCCAGTAGTATCGACAGGGTAAACGAGCAGTACTTC; cdr3_aa: CASSIDRVNEQYF
d_call: TRBD2; clone_size: -; v_call: TRBV27; j_call: TRBJ2-7; cdr3_length: 14; cdr3_nt: TGTGCCAGCAGCGGAGCGGGAGACTCCTACGAGCAGTACTTC; cdr3_aa: CASSGAGDSYEQYF
d_call: -; clone_size: -; v_call: TRBV30; j_call: TRBJ1-1; cdr3_length: 14; cdr3_nt: TGTGCCTGGTGGGCGGGGGCTATGAACACTGAAGCTTTCTTT; cdr3_aa: CAWWAGAMNTEAFF
d_call: -; clone_size: -; v_call: TRBV7-2; j_call: TRBJ2-7; cdr3_length: 15; cdr3_nt: TGTGCCAGCAGCTTAGCATCTGCGGGGCTCTACGAGCAGTACTTC; cdr3_aa: CASSLASAGLYEQYF
d_call: TRBD1; clone_size: -; v_call: TRBV12-5; j_call: TRBJ1-2; cdr3_length: 13; cdr3_nt: TGTGCTAGTGGCTACGGTACAGGGGAAAAAAACACCTTC; cdr3_aa: CASGYGTGEKNTF
d_call: TRBD1; clone_size: -; v_call: TRBV5-4; j_call: TRBJ1-2; cdr3_length: 16; cdr3_nt: TGTGCCAGCAGCTTGGCTGGCAGGGGGAGTAACTATGGCTACACCTTC; cdr3_aa: CASSLAGRGSNYGYTF
d_call: -; clone_size: few; v_call: TRBV5-1; j_call: TRBJ1-2; cdr3_length: 14; cdr3_nt: TGCGCCAGCAGCTTGAACAGGGAGTCATTTGGCTACACCTTC; cdr3_aa: CASSLNRESFGYTF
d_call: -; clone_size: -; v_call: TRBV29-1; j_call: TRBJ1-3; cdr3_length: 12; cdr3_nt: TGCAGCGTTAGGAGCTCTGGAAACACCATATATTTT; cdr3_aa: CSVRSSGNTIYF
d_call: -; clone_size: -; v_call: TRBV27; j_call: TRBJ2-5; cdr3_length: 11; cdr3_nt: TGTGCCAGCACCGACTGGGAGACCCAGTACTTC; cdr3_aa: CASTDWETQYF
d_call: -; clone_size: -; v_call: TRBV18; j_call: TRBJ1-1; cdr3_length: 14; cdr3_nt: TGTGCCAGCTCCCCCCTGGGCCAGAACACTGAAGCTTTCTTT; cdr3_aa: CASSPLGQNTEAFF
d_call: TRBD2; clone_size: -; v_call: TRBV27; j_call: TRBJ2-1; cdr3_length: 15; cdr3_nt: TGTGCCAGCAGGGGACTAGCGGAGTACTACAATGAGCAGTTCTTC; cdr3_aa: CASRGLAEYYNEQFF
d_call: -; clone_size: -; v_call: TRBV6-5; j_call: TRBJ2-2; cdr3_length: 16; cdr3_nt: TGTGCCAGCAGTTTAGGAGGGGGCGCGAACACCGGGGAGCTGTTTTTT; cdr3_aa: CASSLGGGANTGELFF
d_call: TRBD2; clone_size: -; v_call: TRBV2; j_call: TRBJ2-7; cdr3_length: 12; cdr3_nt: TGTGCCAGCAGTGAGTCTAGCGGGGTGCAGTACTTC; cdr3_aa: CASSESSGVQYF
d_call: -; clone_size: -; v_call: TRBV2; j_call: TRBJ2-2; cdr3_length: 15; cdr3_nt: TGTGCCAGCGGTGGAGCAGGGAGGAACACCGGGGAGCTGTTTTTT; cdr3_aa: CASGGAGRNTGELFF
d_call: -; clone_size: -; v_call: TRBV5-1; j_call: TRBJ2-4; cdr3_length: 16; cdr3_nt: TGCGCCAGCAGCTTGGCGGGGGACGTAGCCAAAAACATTCAGTACTTC; cdr3_aa: CASSLAGDVAKNIQYF
d_call: TRBD2; clone_size: -; v_call: TRBV11-3; j_call: TRBJ2-2; cdr3_length: 15; cdr3_nt: TGTGCCAGCAGCATAACTAGCGGCTACACCGGGGAGCTGTTTTTT; cdr3_aa: CASSITSGYTGELFF
d_call: -; clone_size: few; v_call: TRBV5-4; j_call: TRBJ1-4; cdr3_length: 17; cdr3_nt: TGTGCCAGCAGCTTGGGAGGGGGACGAGCAACTAATGAAAAACTGTTTTTT; cdr3_aa: CASSLGGGRATNEKLFF
d_call: -; clone_size: -; v_call: TRBV2; j_call: TRBJ2-7; cdr3_length: 14; cdr3_nt: TGTGCCAGCAGTGACCCAGGGGAAAGCTACGAGCAGTACTTC; cdr3_aa: CASSDPGESYEQYF
d_call: -; clone_size: -; v_call: TRBV5-1; j_call: TRBJ1-2; cdr3_length: 13; cdr3_nt: TGCGCCAGCAGCTTGGAGGGGTCCTATGGCTACACCTTC; cdr3_aa: CASSLEGSYGYTF
d_call: TRBD1; clone_size: few; v_call: TRBV9; j_call: TRBJ1-1; cdr3_length: 14; cdr3_nt: TGTGCCAGCAGCGTAGGGACAGGGCCCACTGAAGCTTTCTTT; cdr3_aa: CASSVGTGPTEAFF
d_call: TRBD2; clone_size: -; v_call: TRBV11-2; j_call: TRBJ2-7; cdr3_length: 15; cdr3_nt: TGTGCCAGCAGCTTAGTAGCGGGAGTGTACTACGAGCAGTACTTC; cdr3_aa: CASSLVAGVYYEQYF
d_call: -; clone_size: -; v_call: TRBV5-4; j_call: TRBJ2-7; cdr3_length: 13; cdr3_nt: TGTGCCAGCAGCTTGGATGACATCGGCGAGCAGTACTTC; cdr3_aa: CASSLDDIGEQYF
d_call: -; clone_size: once; v_call: TRBV12-5; j_call: TRBJ2-4; cdr3_length: 18; cdr3_nt: TGTGCTAGTGGTTTGGACACACAGGGCCCTATAGCCAAAAACATTCAGTACTTC; cdr3_aa: CASGLDTQGPIAKNIQYF